These 32 T cell receptor beta chains were all obtained from the same sample, sequenced in a study of human T cells and chemical hapten exposure (dated by TCRdb to the early 2020s). The time point label on this specimen signifies: patch test 1, 2 weeks after DPC sensitization. The treatment or condition label of this sample denotes: therapeutic diphenylcyclopropenone sensitization with weekly scalp DPC. Library preparation employed RACE. The listed sequencing device is NextSeq 500. TCRdb trimmed public reads at Q25 via fastp, called clones via MiXCR and kept in-frame beta chains. Rows are combined by CDR3 protein, so each entry shows the most common genes and DNA. The sample records tens of thousands of distinct CDR3 sequences, 10% of which are singletons. The top ten clonotypes cover 1.1% to 1.5% of the sample. Material: whole blood, obtained in connection with sensitization to the hapten diphenylcyclopropenone (DPC). All receptors come from a woman in her 50s with alopecia areata. Some clones in this sample may be carry-over from other donors' samples.

This clonotype has a count of ten or more. The chain uses TRBV7-2 and TRBJ2-3; D remains unclear. Trimming cost V 6 bases and J 4 bases, with 11 bases left between them. The CDR3 loop spans 13 amino acids. Germline loops: CDR1 SGHTA, CDR2 FQGNSA. CDR3 nucleotide sequence: TGTGCCAGCAGTCCACCCAGTGCAGATACGCAGTATTTT. Translated, it gives CASSPPSADTQYF.

Written as DNA, the CDR3 is TGTGCCAGCAGCACTCTCGACAGGGGGAGTCAGCCCCAGCATTTT. Its protein is CASSTLDRGSQPQHF. V is TRBV5-5 and J is TRBJ1-5; 9 positions agree with TRBD1. This CDR3 has 15 amino acids. V shed 4 bases and J 6 bases; nucleotides not matched to a gene: 8. Per the germline V gene, CDR1 is SGHKS and CDR2 is YYEKEE (reference sequence).

The V and J genes are TRBV6-1 and TRBJ1-5, with D possibly matching TRBD1 (5 bases). Germline V CDR1 and CDR2: MNHNS, SASEGT. Trimming cost V 6 bases and J 7 bases, with 16 bases left between them. The CDR3 has 14 amino acids. For the CDR3, the DNA is TGTGCCAGCAGCCAAGGGGTTCTCAGGCAGCCCCAGCATTTT. Residues: CASSQGVLRQPQHF.

V is TRBV12-3 or TRBV12-4 and J is TRBJ2-7, with a weak D call TRBD1 (6 bases). There are 16 residues in the CDR3. V lost 4 bases and J lost 4, with 20 bases in between. CDR3: CASSSSLGQGLYEQYF. The CDR3 DNA sequence: TGTGCCAGCAGTTCTTCCCTCGGGCAGGGGCTATACGAGCAGTACTTC.

This clonotype has a handful of counts. The rearrangement uses TRBV5-1 and TRBJ2-5; D is ambiguous. Germline assignment: CDR1 SGHRS and CDR2 YFSETQ. V was shortened by 4 bases and J by 3 bases, with 13 bases between the two germline ends. This CDR3 contains 14 residues. Written as DNA, the CDR3 is TGCGCCAGCAGCCAAATCGACATTAAAGAGACCCAGTACTTC. It yields the protein CASSQIDIKETQYF.

This clonotype was observed at least ten times. The chain carries TRBV6-2 or TRBV6-3 and TRBJ2-4; 7 positions match TRBD2. V was pared by 4 bases and J by 16 bases, with 16 bases of the junction left unmatched. CDR1 and CDR2 from the germline V gene are MNHEY and SVGEGT. CDR3 length equals 14 residues. CDR3 protein: CASSSPGGSGHHYF. CDR3 nucleotide sequence: TGTGCCAGCAGTTCCCCCGGGGGTAGCGGGCATCACTACTTC.

This rearrangement joins TRBV3-1 to TRBJ2-4; D not certain. Germline CDR1 reads LGHDT; CDR2 reads YNNKEL (reference sequence). V was pared by 3 bases and J by 1 base, with 13 bases between. This CDR3 comprises 16 residues. As DNA, the CDR3 is TGTGCCAGCAGCCAGATGGCGGTTGAGGCCAAAAACATTCAGTACTTC. Translation: CASSQMAVEAKNIQYF.

This chain links TRBV7-3 with TRBJ2-7; maybe TRBD1 (6 bases). CDR1 is SGHTA and CDR2 is FQGTGA in the germline V gene. The V end was cut by 4 bases, the J end by 5 bases, with 12 bases between. The CDR3 has 13 residues. The CDR3 reads CASSSRTGHEQYF. The DNA of the CDR3 is TGTGCCAGCAGCTCTCGCACAGGGCACGAGCAGTACTTC.

In this sample, this clonotype turned up a few times. The chain couples TRBV3-1 to TRBJ2-7; D may correspond to TRBD1 or TRBD2 (5 bases each). V was cut by 3 bases and J by 1 base, with 10 bases left in between. Germline CDR1 reads LGHDT; CDR2 reads YNNKEL (reference sequence). The length of the CDR3 is 14 residues. CDR3 amino acids: CASSHWDRSYEQYF. The CDR3 DNA is TGTGCCAGCAGCCACTGGGACCGGTCCTACGAGCAGTACTTC.

The table lists this clonotype with a few counts. The chain uses TRBV4-3 and TRBJ2-1; 14 nucleotides match TRBD2. Germline loops: CDR1 LGHNA, CDR2 YSLEER. J gave up 8 bases and V 6 bases, and 18 bases lay outside the gene matches. The CDR3 length is 19 residues. For the CDR3, the DNA is TGCGCCAGCAGTCTCAGCGCTTCCGGGACTAGCGGGAGAATAGATGAGCAGTTCTTC. Translated, it gives CASSLSASGTSGRIDEQFF.

The chain has TRBV29-1 and TRBJ2-2; no firm D call. The germline V and J ends were trimmed by 5 bases and 4 bases, with 14 bases remaining between them. CDR1 and CDR2 from the germline V gene are SQVTM and ANQGSEA. The CDR3 covers 14 residues. CDR3 coding DNA: TGCAGCGTTCAGGCTAGTCCCCCCACCGGGGAGCTGTTTTTT. This translates into CSVQASPPTGELFF.

This clonotype turned up a few times. The V call is TRBV28, the J call TRBJ2-4; no reliable D call. This CDR3 spans 14 amino acids. The germline CDR1 and CDR2 sequences are MDHEN and SYDVKM. Trimming removed 2 bases from V and 2 bases from J, with 7 bases in between. The CDR3 DNA follows: TGTGCCAGCAGTTTAGGGGATCCCAAAAACATTCAGTACTTC. It codes for CASSLGDPKNIQYF.

The sample holds many counts of this clonotype. The chain has TRBV20-1 and TRBJ2-1; 7 bases are shared with TRBD2. V lost 2 bases to trimming and J lost 0 bases; unmatched junction nucleotides: 10. CDR1 DFQATT and CDR2 SNEGSKA come from the germline V gene (reference sequence). The CDR3 spans 17 residues. The CDR3 reads CSARSRGGVSSYNEQFF. In DNA, the CDR3 is TGCAGTGCTAGATCTCGGGGAGGGGTTTCCTCCTACAATGAGCAGTTCTTC.

CDR3 coding DNA: TGTGCCAGCAGCCCAGGCTGGGTCGGACGAGTCGGGGCCAACGTCCTGACTTTC. This codes for CASSPGWVGRVGANVLTF. The chain combines TRBV9 with TRBJ2-6; D ambiguous. The CDR3 covers 18 residues. Trimming took off 4 bases at V and 4 bases at J, with 21 bases between the two ends. Germline-derived CDR1 and CDR2 are SGDLS and YYNGEE.

Many counts were recorded for this clonotype. This chain links TRBV2 with TRBJ1-5, with 11 bases lining up with TRBD1. The CDR3 extends over 15 amino acids. With 3 bases clipped from V and 4 bases from J, the junction kept 2 bases outside the gene matches. Germline loops: CDR1 SNHLY, CDR2 FYNNEI. The CDR3 here is CASSEDRGRNQPQHF. CDR3 in DNA: TGTGCCAGCAGTGAGGACAGGGGGCGGAATCAGCCCCAGCATTTT.

The sample holds a few counts of this clonotype. J is TRBJ1-2 and V is TRBV6-6, with 9 bases aligning to TRBD1. The CDR3 spans 13 residues. CDR1 is MNHNY and CDR2 is SVGAGI in the germline V gene (reference sequence). The trim removed 2 bases at V and 6 bases at J, leaving 1 base unmatched. The CDR3 here is CASSYTGGNGYTF. CDR3 bases: TGTGCCAGCAGTTACACAGGGGGCAATGGCTACACCTTC.

This clonotype was recorded a few times. The rearrangement uses TRBV20-1 and TRBJ2-4; D could derive from TRBD1 or TRBD2 (6 bases each). Germline CDR1 and CDR2: DFQATT and SNEGSKA (reference sequence). V lost 3 bases, J lost 0 bases, and 15 bases lay in between. The CDR3 totals 16 residues. The CDR3 DNA reads TGCAGTGCTAGGAGGGGGGCGGAGCTAGCCAAAAACATTCAGTACTTC. It yields the protein CSARRGAELAKNIQYF.

The V gene is TRBV5-1, the J gene TRBJ1-1; D might be TRBD1 (5 bases). V lost 1 base to trimming and J lost 1 base, with 14 bases between them. CDR3 length: 16 residues. CDR1 SGHRS and CDR2 YFSETQ come from the germline V gene. CDR3 DNA sequence: TGCGCCAGCAGCTTGACTACAGGCCCGTCGAACACTGAAGCTTTCTTT. Amino acids: CASSLTTGPSNTEAFF.

This clonotype was seen a few times. Written as DNA, the CDR3 is TGCAGCGCAGTGCAGGGCCAAGAGACCCAGTACTTC. Protein product: CSAVQGQETQYF. The chain combines TRBV29-1 with TRBJ2-5; D is possibly TRBD1 (5 bases). The CDR3 covers 12 residues. Trimming took off 7 bases at V and 1 base at J, with 10 bases between the two ends. In germline, CDR1 is SQVTM, CDR2 ANQGSEA.

This chain joins TRBV12-3 or TRBV12-4 and TRBJ2-3; D is ambiguous. V was pared by 3 bases and J by 2 bases, with 9 bases between. The CDR3 extends over 14 amino acids. CDR3 residues: CASSFTGLTDTQYF. CDR3 coding DNA: TGTGCCAGCAGTTTTACGGGTCTCACAGATACGCAGTATTTT.

The chain couples TRBV6-5 to TRBJ1-1, with TRBD1 as a possible D gene (5 bases). The V gene lost 5 bases and the J gene lost 5 bases, with 18 bases spanning the gap. Germline V gives CDR1 MNHEY, CDR2 SVGAGI. This CDR3 has 15 residues. CDR3 region: CASSPETAVATEAFF. The CDR3 coding sequence is TGTGCCAGCAGTCCCGAGACAGCGGTCGCTACTGAAGCTTTCTTT.

As for this clonotype: One end of the junction varies from germline; a read error may be responsible. The chain combines TRBV7-9 with TRBJ2-5; D not certain. Per germline, CDR1 SEHNR and CDR2 FQNEAQ (reference sequence). The CDR3 has 13 amino acids. CDR3 nucleotide sequence: TGTACCAGCAGCTCCACGGCGGTTGGGACCCAGTACTTC. Residues: CTSSSTAVGTQYF.

The J gene is TRBJ2-3, the V gene TRBV29-1; D may be TRBD2 (5 bases). The germline V and J ends were trimmed by 7 bases and 2 bases, with 7 bases remaining between them. CDR1 is SQVTM, CDR2 ANQGSEA, per germline. The CDR3 loop spans 11 amino acids. CDR3 nucleotides: TGCAGCGGAGCGGTCACAGATACGCAGTATTTT. Translation gives CSGAVTDTQYF.

The CDR3 is CASSFVGATYNEQFF. DNA of the CDR3: TGTGCCAGCAGTTTTGTGGGAGCTACCTACAATGAGCAGTTCTTC. This chain connects TRBV12-3 or TRBV12-4 to TRBJ2-1, with TRBD2 as a possible D gene (5 bases). V lost 3 bases and J 2 bases, leaving 11 bases between the germline ends. This CDR3 region has 15 residues.

The rearrangement links TRBV23-1 to TRBJ1-4, with unresolved D. TRBV23-1 falls under the ORF class, with uncertain function. Deletions cut 6 bases from V and 5 bases from J, with 10 bases between. The CDR3 extends over 13 amino acids. This chain's CDR3 is CASRSWGNEKLFF. The CDR3 nucleotides read TGCGCCAGCAGATCCTGGGGAAATGAAAAACTGTTTTTT.

This clonotype was counted only a few times. The CDR3 is CASSPEGATPYEQYF. Written as DNA, the CDR3 is TGCGCCAGCAGCCCCGAAGGGGCTACCCCCTACGAGCAGTACTTC. The chain couples TRBV5-1 to TRBJ2-7, with D possibly TRBD1 on 5 matching bases. V lost 4 bases and J 2 bases, leaving 16 bases between the germline ends. This CDR3 contains 15 residues. The germline CDR1 and CDR2 sequences are SGHRS and YFSETQ. The complete variable domain, with remaining parts taken from reference TRBV5-1 and TRBJ2-7, reads KAGVTQTPRYLIKTRGQQVTLSCSPISGHRSVSWYQQTPGQGLQFLFEYFSETQRNKGNFPGRFSGRQFSNSRSEMNVSTLELGDSALYLCASSPEGATPYEQYFGPGTRLTVT.

The chain combines TRBV6-2 or TRBV6-3 with TRBJ2-7; D call uncertain. Looked up from germline, CDR1 is MNHEY and CDR2 is SVGEGT. This CDR3 spans 13 amino acids. Trimming pared 1 base from V and 0 bases from J, leaving 4 bases between. The CDR3 region has the DNA TGTGCCAGCAGTTACTTAGTCTCCTACGAGCAGTACTTC. It yields the protein CASSYLVSYEQYF.

This clonotype was seen more than once but under ten times. The gene calls are TRBV20-1 and TRBJ1-3, with D possibly being TRBD1 (5 bases). CDR1 and CDR2 from the germline V gene are DFQATT and SNEGSKA (reference sequence). V shed 2 bases and J shed 0 bases, with 11 bases lying between them. The CDR3 runs to 15 residues. CDR3 in amino acids: CSARPLGLSGNTIYF. The CDR3 nucleotides are TGCAGTGCTAGACCCTTGGGGCTCTCTGGAAACACCATATATTTT.

This clonotype was picked up a small number of times. The gene calls are TRBV29-1 and TRBJ2-1; tentatively, D is TRBD2 (6 bases). Trimming cost V 3 bases and J 5 bases, with 11 bases left between them. The CDR3 runs to 13 residues. Germline CDR1 and CDR2: SQVTM and ANQGSEA. This CDR3 reads CSVESGFDNEQFF. CDR3 bases: TGCAGCGTTGAGAGCGGGTTTGACAATGAGCAGTTCTTC.

This clonotype was found many times. The chain has TRBV30 and TRBJ1-6, with 7 bases fitting TRBD1. Trimming at V came to 3 bases and at J to 13 bases, leaving 6 bases not matched to a gene. The CDR3 sequence is 12 residues long. Germline V lookup: CDR1 GTSNPN, CDR2 SVGIG (reference sequence). CDR3 nucleotide sequence: TGTGCCTGGAGAAGGTCCAGGGGGCCCCTCCACTTT. Protein sequence: CAWRRSRGPLHF.

This clonotype was detected a few times. This sequence joins TRBV27 and TRBJ2-1; no clear D. The germline gives CDR1 MNHEY, CDR2 SMNVEV (reference sequence). Between the trimmed V and J ends, which lost 6 bases and 4 bases, there was a span of 7 bases. This CDR3 comprises 12 residues. CDR3 nucleotide sequence: TGTGCCAGCAGGCCCGATTACAATGAGCAGTTCTTC. It is translated as CASRPDYNEQFF.

This clonotype was seen only a few times. This chain connects TRBV5-1 to TRBJ2-3; no clear D gene. Germline V lookup: CDR1 SGHRS, CDR2 YFSETQ. The V gene lost 2 bases and the J gene lost 0 bases, with 13 bases spanning the gap. The CDR3 is 16 amino acids. The CDR3 coding sequence is TGCGCCAGCAGCTTAGGACCGAAGTTAAGCACAGATACGCAGTATTTT. Amino acid sequence: CASSLGPKLSTDTQYF.